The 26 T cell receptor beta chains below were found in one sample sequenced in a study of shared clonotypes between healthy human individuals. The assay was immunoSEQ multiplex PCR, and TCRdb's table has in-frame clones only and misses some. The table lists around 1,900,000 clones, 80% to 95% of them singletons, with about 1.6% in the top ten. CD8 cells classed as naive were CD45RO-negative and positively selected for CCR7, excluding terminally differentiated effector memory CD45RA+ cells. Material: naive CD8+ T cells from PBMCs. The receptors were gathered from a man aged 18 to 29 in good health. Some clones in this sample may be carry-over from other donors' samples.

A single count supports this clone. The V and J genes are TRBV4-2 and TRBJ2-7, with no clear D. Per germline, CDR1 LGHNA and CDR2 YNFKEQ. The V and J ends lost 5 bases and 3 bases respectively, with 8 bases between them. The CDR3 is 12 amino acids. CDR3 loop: CASSSLGYEQYF. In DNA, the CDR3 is TGTGCCAGCAGCTCGCTAGGCTACGAGCAGTACTTC.

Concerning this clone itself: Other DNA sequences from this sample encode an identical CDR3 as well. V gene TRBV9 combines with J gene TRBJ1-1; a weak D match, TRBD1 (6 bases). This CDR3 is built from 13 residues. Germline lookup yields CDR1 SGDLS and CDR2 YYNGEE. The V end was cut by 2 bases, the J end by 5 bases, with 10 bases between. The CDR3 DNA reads TGTGCCAGCAGCGTTGGGGGCCGGACTGAAGCTTTCTTT. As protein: CASSVGGRTEAFF. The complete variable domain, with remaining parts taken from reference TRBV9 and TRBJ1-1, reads DSGVTQTPKHLITATGQRVTLRCSPRSGDLSVYWYQQSLDQGLQFLIQYYNGEERAKGNILERFSAQQFPDLHSELNLSSLELGDSALYFCASSVGGRTEAFFGQGTRLTVV.

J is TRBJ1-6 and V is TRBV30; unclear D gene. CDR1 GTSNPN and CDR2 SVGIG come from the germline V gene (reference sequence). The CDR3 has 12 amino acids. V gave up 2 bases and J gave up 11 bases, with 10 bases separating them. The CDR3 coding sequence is TGTGCCTGGAGTCCCTCCCTCGCACCCCTCCACTTT. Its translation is CAWSPSLAPLHF. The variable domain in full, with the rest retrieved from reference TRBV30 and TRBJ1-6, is SQTIHQWPATLVQPVGSPLSLECTVEGTSNPNLYWYRQAAGRGLQLLFYSVGIGQISSEVPQNLSASRPQDRQFILSSKKLLLSDSGFYLCAWSPSLAPLHFGNGTRLTVT.

For the CDR3, the DNA is TGTGCCATCAGTGAGTCCTCGAGAGTCCCCTACAATGAGCAGTTCTTC. Translated, it gives CAISESSRVPYNEQFF. This chain joins TRBV10-3 and TRBJ2-1; no clear D gene. The CDR3 totals 16 residues. Germline V lookup: CDR1 ENHRY, CDR2 SYGVKD. Trimming stripped 0 bases from V and 2 bases from J, with 11 bases between.

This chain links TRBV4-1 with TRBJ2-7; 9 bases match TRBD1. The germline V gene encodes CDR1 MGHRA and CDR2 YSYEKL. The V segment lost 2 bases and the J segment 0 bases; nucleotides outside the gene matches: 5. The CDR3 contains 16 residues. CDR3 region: CASSQSGTGSSYEQYF. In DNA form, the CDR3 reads TGCGCCAGCAGCCAATCCGGGACAGGGAGCTCCTACGAGCAGTACTTC.

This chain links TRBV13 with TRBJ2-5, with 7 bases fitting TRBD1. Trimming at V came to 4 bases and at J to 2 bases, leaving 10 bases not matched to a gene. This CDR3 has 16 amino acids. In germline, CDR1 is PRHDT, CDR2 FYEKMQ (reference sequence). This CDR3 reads CASSSTGRGVQETQYF. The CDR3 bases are TGTGCCAGCAGCTCGACAGGGCGAGGGGTACAAGAGACCCAGTACTTC.

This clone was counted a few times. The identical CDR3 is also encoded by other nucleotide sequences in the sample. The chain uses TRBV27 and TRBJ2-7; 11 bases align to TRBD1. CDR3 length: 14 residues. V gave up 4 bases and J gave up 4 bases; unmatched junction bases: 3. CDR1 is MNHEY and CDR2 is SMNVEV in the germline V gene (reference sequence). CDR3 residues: CASSSGTGGYEQYF. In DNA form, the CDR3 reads TGTGCCAGCAGTTCCGGGACAGGGGGGTACGAGCAGTACTTC.

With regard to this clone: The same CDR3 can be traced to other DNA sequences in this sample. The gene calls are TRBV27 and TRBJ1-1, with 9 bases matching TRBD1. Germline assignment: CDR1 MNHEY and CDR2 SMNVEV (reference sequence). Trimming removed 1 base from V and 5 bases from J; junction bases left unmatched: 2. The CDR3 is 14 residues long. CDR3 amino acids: CASSLLDRGTEAFF. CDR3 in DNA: TGTGCCAGCAGTTTATTGGACAGGGGTACTGAAGCTTTCTTT.

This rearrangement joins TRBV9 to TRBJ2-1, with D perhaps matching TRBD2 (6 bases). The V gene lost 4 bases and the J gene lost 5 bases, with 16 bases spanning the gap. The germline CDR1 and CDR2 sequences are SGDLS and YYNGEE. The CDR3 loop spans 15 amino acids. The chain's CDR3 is CASSPHRGNHNEQFF. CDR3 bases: TGTGCCAGCAGCCCCCATCGGGGGAATCACAATGAGCAGTTCTTC. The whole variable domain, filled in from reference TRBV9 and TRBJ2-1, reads DSGVTQTPKHLITATGQRVTLRCSPRSGDLSVYWYQQSLDQGLQFLIQYYNGEERAKGNILERFSAQQFPDLHSELNLSSLELGDSALYFCASSPHRGNHNEQFFGPGTRLTVL.

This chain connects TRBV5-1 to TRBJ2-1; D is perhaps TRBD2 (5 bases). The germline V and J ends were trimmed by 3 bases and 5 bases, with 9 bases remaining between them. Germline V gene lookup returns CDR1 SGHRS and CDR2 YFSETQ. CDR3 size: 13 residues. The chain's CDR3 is CASSSWENNEQFF. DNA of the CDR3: TGCGCCAGCAGCTCGTGGGAGAACAATGAGCAGTTCTTC. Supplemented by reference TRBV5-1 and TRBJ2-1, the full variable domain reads KAGVTQTPRYLIKTRGQQVTLSCSPISGHRSVSWYQQTPGQGLQFLFEYFSETQRNKGNFPGRFSGRQFSNSRSEMNVSTLELGDSALYLCASSSWENNEQFFGPGTRLTVL.

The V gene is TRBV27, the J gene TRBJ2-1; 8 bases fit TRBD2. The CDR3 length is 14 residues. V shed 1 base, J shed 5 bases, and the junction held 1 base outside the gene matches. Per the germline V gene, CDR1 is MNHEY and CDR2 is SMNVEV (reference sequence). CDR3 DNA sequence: TGTGCCAGCAGTTTATATAGCGGGGACAATGAGCAGTTCTTC. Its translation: CASSLYSGDNEQFF.

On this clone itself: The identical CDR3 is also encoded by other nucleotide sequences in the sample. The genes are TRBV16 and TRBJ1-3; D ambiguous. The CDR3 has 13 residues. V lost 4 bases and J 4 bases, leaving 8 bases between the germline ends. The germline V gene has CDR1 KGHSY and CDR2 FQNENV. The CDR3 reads CASSRGGGNTIYF. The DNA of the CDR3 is TGTGCCAGCAGCCGAGGAGGGGGAAACACCATATATTTT.

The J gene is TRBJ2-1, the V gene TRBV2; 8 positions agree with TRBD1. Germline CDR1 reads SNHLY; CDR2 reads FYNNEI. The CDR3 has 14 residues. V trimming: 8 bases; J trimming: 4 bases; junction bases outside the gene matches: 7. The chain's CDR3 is CASGTGTGYNEQFF. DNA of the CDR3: TGTGCCAGCGGGACCGGGACAGGATACAATGAGCAGTTCTTC.

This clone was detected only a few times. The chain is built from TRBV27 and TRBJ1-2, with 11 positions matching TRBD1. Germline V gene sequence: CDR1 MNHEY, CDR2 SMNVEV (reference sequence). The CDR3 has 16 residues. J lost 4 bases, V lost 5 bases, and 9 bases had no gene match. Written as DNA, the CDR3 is TGTGCCAGCAGTCCAGCCGGGACAGGGGGTTTCTATGGCTACACCTTC. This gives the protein CASSPAGTGGFYGYTF.

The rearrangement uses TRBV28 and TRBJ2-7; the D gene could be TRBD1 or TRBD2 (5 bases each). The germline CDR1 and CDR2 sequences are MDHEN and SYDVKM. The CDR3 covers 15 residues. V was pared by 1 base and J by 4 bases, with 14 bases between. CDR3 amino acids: CASSLSLGDGYEQYF. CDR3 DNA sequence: TGTGCCAGCAGTTTATCTCTGGGGGATGGTTACGAGCAGTACTTC.

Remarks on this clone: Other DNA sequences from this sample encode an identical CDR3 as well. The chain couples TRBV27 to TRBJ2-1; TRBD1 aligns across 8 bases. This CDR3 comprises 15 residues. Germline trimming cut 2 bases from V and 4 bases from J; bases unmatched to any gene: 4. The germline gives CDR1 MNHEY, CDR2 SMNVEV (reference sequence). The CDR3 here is CASSLATGGYNEQFF. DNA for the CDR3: TGTGCCAGCAGTTTAGCCACAGGGGGTTACAATGAGCAGTTCTTC.

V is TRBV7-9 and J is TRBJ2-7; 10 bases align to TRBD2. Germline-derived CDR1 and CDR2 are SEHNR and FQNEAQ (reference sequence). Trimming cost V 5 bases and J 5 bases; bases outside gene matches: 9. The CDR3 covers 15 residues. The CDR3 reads CASSSLAGVPDEQYF. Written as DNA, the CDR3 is TGTGCCAGCAGCAGCCTAGCGGGAGTCCCTGACGAGCAGTACTTC. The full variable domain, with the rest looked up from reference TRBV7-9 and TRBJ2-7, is DTGVSQNPRHKITKRGQNVTFRCDPISEHNRLYWYRQTLGQGPEFLTYFQNEAQLEKSRLLSDRFSAERPKGSFSTLEIQRTEQGDSAMYLCASSSLAGVPDEQYFGPGTRLTVT.

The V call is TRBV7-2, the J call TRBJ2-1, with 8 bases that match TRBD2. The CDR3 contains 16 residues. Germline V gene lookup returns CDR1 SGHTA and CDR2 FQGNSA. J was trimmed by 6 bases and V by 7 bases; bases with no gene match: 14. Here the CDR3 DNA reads TGTGCCAGCACCATCGACTTTAGCGGGGATTTCAATGAGCAGTTCTTC. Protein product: CASTIDFSGDFNEQFF.

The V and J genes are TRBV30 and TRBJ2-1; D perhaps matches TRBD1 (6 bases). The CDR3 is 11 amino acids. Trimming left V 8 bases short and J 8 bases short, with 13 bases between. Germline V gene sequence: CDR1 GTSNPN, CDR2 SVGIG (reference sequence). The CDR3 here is CATPRGYEQFF. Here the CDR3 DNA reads TGTGCCACCCCTAGGGGGTATGAGCAGTTCTTC.

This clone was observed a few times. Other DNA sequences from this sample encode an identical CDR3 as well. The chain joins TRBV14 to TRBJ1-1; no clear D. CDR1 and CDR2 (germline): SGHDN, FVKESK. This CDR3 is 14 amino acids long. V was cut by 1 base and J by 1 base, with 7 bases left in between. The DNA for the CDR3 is TGTGCCAGCAGCCAAGTGGGCGGGAACACTGAAGCTTTCTTT. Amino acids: CASSQVGGNTEAFF.

CDR3 residues: CASSLLRLAGAGTGELFF. Here the CDR3 DNA reads TGTGCCAGCAGCTTATTACGACTAGCGGGAGCGGGTACCGGGGAGCTGTTTTTT. V usage is TRBV7-6 and J usage is TRBJ2-2, with 12 bases aligning to TRBD2. The V gene's germline CDR1 is SGHVS and CDR2 FNYEAQ. The CDR3 consists of 18 residues. The J segment lost 5 bases and the V segment lost 2 bases, leaving 9 bases of the junction unmatched.

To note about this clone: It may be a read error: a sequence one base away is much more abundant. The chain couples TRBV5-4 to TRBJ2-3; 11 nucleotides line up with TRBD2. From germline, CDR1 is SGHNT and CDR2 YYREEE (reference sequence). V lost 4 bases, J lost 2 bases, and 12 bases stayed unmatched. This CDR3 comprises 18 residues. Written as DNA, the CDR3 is TGTGCCAGCAGCCCAACTAGCGGGAGAGCCCTACCCACAGATACGCAGTATTTT. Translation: CASSPTSGRALPTDTQYF.

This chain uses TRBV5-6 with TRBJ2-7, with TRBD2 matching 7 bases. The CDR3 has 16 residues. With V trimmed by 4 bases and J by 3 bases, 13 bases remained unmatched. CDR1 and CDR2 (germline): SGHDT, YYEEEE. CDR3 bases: TGTGCCAGCAGCCCCCTACGACTAGCCTCCGTCTACGAGCAGTACTTC. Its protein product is CASSPLRLASVYEQYF.

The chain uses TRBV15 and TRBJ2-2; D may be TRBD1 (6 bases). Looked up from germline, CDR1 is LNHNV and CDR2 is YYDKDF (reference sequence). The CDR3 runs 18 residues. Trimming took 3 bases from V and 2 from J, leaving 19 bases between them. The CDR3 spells CATSRHPYQGRNTGELFF. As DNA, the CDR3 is TGTGCCACCAGCAGGCATCCCTATCAGGGGCGAAACACCGGGGAGCTGTTTTTT.

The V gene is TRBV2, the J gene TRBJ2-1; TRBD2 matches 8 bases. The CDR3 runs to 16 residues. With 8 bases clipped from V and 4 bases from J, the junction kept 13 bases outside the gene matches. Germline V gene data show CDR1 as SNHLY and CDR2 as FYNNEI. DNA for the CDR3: TGTGCCAGCCACACCGGGACTAGGATCCGGTACAATGAGCAGTTCTTC. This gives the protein CASHTGTRIRYNEQFF.

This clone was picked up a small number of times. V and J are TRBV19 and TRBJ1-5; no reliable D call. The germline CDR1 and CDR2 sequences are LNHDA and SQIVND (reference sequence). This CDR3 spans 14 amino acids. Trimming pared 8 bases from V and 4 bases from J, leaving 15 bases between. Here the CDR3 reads CASGISRRNQPQHF. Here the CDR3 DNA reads TGTGCCAGTGGGATTTCACGGCGTAATCAGCCCCAGCATTTT.